What follows are 5 T cell receptor beta chains derived from one specimen sequenced in a study of human T cells and chemical hapten exposure. Time point specified: patch test 1, 2 weeks after DPC sensitization. Regarding treatment: therapeutic diphenylcyclopropenone sensitization with weekly scalp DPC. A single record per CDR3 protein comes from TCRdb applying MiXCR to the RACE reads. The sample lists roughly 45,000 distinct CDR3 sequences, around a tenth occurring once. The source was whole blood, collected in connection with sensitization to the hapten diphenylcyclopropenone (DPC). The receptors originated from a woman aged 45 to 65 with alopecia areata. Some clones in this sample may be carry-over from other donors' samples.

This clonotype has a handful of counts. The rearrangement joins TRBV29-1 to TRBJ2-5; 7 bases align to TRBD1. Germline lookup yields CDR1 SQVTM and CDR2 ANQGSEA. This CDR3 spans 12 amino acids. V lost 7 bases to trimming and J lost 5 bases; unmatched junction nucleotides: 7. CDR3 amino acids: CSASQGMETQYF. For the CDR3, the DNA is TGCAGCGCCTCACAGGGGATGGAGACCCAGTACTTC.

This clonotype was picked up many times. The chain employs TRBV3-1 and TRBJ1-1, with D perhaps matching TRBD1 (6 bases). This CDR3 is built from 11 residues. Germline V gene sequence: CDR1 LGHDT, CDR2 YNNKEL (reference sequence). Deletions cut 2 bases from V and 10 bases from J, with 8 bases between. In DNA, the CDR3 is TGTGCCAGCAGCCAAACAGGGAGAGCTTTCTTT. Translating gives CASSQTGRAFF.

This clonotype appeared many times. CDR3 region: CASSLTWSNQPQHF. The CDR3 coding sequence is TGTGCCAGCAGTTTAACCTGGAGCAATCAGCCCCAGCATTTT. The rearrangement uses TRBV28 and TRBJ1-5; D gene ambiguous. V shed 2 bases and J shed 1 base, with 6 bases lying between them. CDR1 is MDHEN, CDR2 SYDVKM, per germline. This CDR3 is built from 14 residues.

This clonotype was picked up many times. This sequence joins TRBV29-1 and TRBJ2-7; 7 bases align to TRBD2. Trimming at V came to 7 bases and at J to 4 bases, leaving 4 bases not matched to a gene. Germline V gene data show CDR1 as SQVTM and CDR2 as ANQGSEA. The CDR3 totals 11 residues. The DNA for the CDR3 is TGCAGCGGCGGGAGTCAATACGAGCAGTACTTC. Translated: CSGGSQYEQYF.

This clonotype was counted ten times or more. The chain has TRBV18 and TRBJ2-3; D is undetermined. Trimming shortened V by 2 bases and J by 1 base, and 4 bases separated the two germline ends. This CDR3 spans 13 amino acids. Germline-derived CDR1 and CDR2 are KGHSH and LQKENI. DNA of the CDR3: TGTGCCAGCTCACCAAGACGCACAGATACGCAGTATTTT. Encoded protein: CASSPRRTDTQYF. The full variable domain, completed using reference TRBV18 and TRBJ2-3, is NAGVMQNPRHLVRRRGQEARLRCSPMKGHSHVYWYRQLPEEGLKFMVYLQKENIIDESGMPKERFSAEFPKEGPSILRIQQVVRGDSAAYFCASSPRRTDTQYFGPGTRLTVL.